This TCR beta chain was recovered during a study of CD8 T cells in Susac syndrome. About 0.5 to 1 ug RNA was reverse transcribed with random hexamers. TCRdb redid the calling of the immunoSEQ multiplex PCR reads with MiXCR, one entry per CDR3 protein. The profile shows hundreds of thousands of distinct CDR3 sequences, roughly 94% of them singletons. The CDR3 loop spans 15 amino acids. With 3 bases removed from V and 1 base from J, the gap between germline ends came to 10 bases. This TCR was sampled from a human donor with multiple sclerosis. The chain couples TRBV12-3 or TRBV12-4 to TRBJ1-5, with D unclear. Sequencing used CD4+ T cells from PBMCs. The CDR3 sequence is CASSFGVRSNQPQHF. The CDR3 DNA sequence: TGTGCCAGCAGTTTTGGGGTGAGGAGCAATCAGCCCCAGCATTTT.